These 21 T cell receptor beta chains originate from one sample sequenced in a study of glioma-infiltrating T cells. The iRepertoire nested amplicon-rescue multiplex PCR amplified TCR alpha and beta CDR3s from RNA. TCRdb passed the multiplex PCR reads through MiXCR, listing each CDR3 protein once. The sample gives around 190,000 distinct CDR3 sequences, about 32% of which show up once; 20% to 25% is in the top ten. Specimen: glioma tissue, nonneoplastic brain tissue, or PBMCs (not recorded which). These receptors all stem from a human donor with low-grade glioma or glioblastoma, undergoing nonglioma brain surgery, or in good health (not recorded which).

This clonotype was seen ten or more times. The chain combines TRBV29-1 with TRBJ1-3; D gene ambiguous. Trimming cost V 7 bases and J 4 bases, with 11 bases left between them. Germline V gives CDR1 SQVTM, CDR2 ANQGSEA. This CDR3 is built from 12 residues. The chain's CDR3 is CSARTEGNTIYF. CDR3 nucleotides: TGCAGCGCGAGGACGGAAGGAAACACCATATATTTT. The whole variable domain, filled in from reference TRBV29-1 and TRBJ1-3, reads SAVISQKPSRDICQRGTSLTIQCQVDSQVTMMFWYRQQPGQSLTLIATANQGSEATYESGFVIDKFPISRPNLTFSTLTVSNMSPEDSSIYLCSARTEGNTIYFGEGSWLTVV.

This clonotype has a handful of counts. The rearrangement joins TRBV5-4 to TRBJ1-1, with TRBD1 identical over 7 bases. From germline, CDR1 is SGHNT and CDR2 YYREEE (reference sequence). The CDR3 totals 17 residues. The V segment lost 5 bases and the J segment 4 bases; nucleotides outside the gene matches: 17. The CDR3 bases are TGTGCCAGCAGTTCAGGGGGTACTCAGGGGATGGCCACTGAAGCTTTCTTT. Amino acids: CASSSGGTQGMATEAFF.

This clonotype was observed at least ten times. This chain joins TRBV18 and TRBJ1-1; TRBD1 matches at 7 bases. CDR1 and CDR2 (germline): KGHSH, LQKENI. V shed 0 bases, J shed 9 bases, and the junction held 10 bases outside the gene matches. The CDR3 totals 15 residues. DNA of the CDR3: TGTGCCAGCTCACCACCAGTAGGACAGGCCGAAAAAGCTTTCTTT. Its protein product is CASSPPVGQAEKAFF.

Concerning this clonotype itself: A clone one base away is much larger, so this may be a read error. The chain joins TRBV7-9 to TRBJ2-7; the D is unclear. V shed 6 bases and J shed 7 bases, with 13 bases lying between them. The CDR3 spans 12 residues. Germline V gene sequence: CDR1 SEHNR, CDR2 FQNEAQ (reference sequence). The CDR3 loop is CASRKLLGEQYF. CDR3 nucleotide sequence: TGTGCCAGCAGGAAACTATTGGGTGAGCAGTACTTC.

V gene TRBV15 combines with J gene TRBJ1-2; TRBD1 agrees at 10 bases. CDR3 length equals 16 residues. CDR1 is LNHNV, CDR2 YYDKDF, per germline (reference sequence). V lost 2 bases, J lost 7 bases, and 10 bases stayed unmatched. CDR3 nucleotides: TGTGCCACCAGCAGACCGACAGGGGGCCTAAAAGGTGGCTACACCTTC. Its protein is CATSRPTGGLKGGYTF.

On this clonotype itself: This may come from a read error, since a much larger clone is one base off. The chain links TRBV6-2 or TRBV6-3 to TRBJ2-7, with D possibly called TRBD1 or TRBD2 (6 bases each). This CDR3 spans 16 amino acids. Germline lookup yields CDR1 MNHEY and CDR2 SVGEGT. The CDR3 sequence is CAGSKILGGTSYEQYF. The DNA of the CDR3 is TGTGCCGGCAGTAAAATTCTAGGGGGGACCTCCTACGAGCAGTACTTC.

The sample holds many counts of this clonotype. V gene TRBV10-1 combines with J gene TRBJ2-7; possibly TRBD2 for D (5 bases). CDR3 length: 14 residues. Germline CDR1 and CDR2: WNHNN and SYGVQD (reference sequence). V was clipped by 4 bases and J by 7 bases, with 17 bases between them. The DNA for the CDR3 is TGCGCCAGCAGTGTGTGTACGGAGGAGAGGGAGCAGTACTTC. This sequence encodes CASSVCTEEREQYF.

This clonotype came up many times. The J gene is TRBJ1-5, the V gene TRBV4-1; 7 positions match TRBD1. From germline, CDR1 is MGHRA and CDR2 YSYEKL. The CDR3 extends over 16 amino acids. V shed 0 bases, J shed 2 bases, and the junction held 4 bases outside the gene matches. This CDR3 reads CASSQDPGTGNQPQHF. Here the CDR3 DNA reads TGCGCCAGCAGCCAAGATCCCGGGACAGGCAATCAGCCCCAGCATTTT.

This clonotype has at least ten counts. The chain links TRBV20-1 to TRBJ2-7; 8 bases align to TRBD1. J was trimmed by 4 bases and V by 6 bases; bases with no gene match: 11. CDR1 is DFQATT, CDR2 SNEGSKA, per germline (reference sequence). The CDR3 totals 14 residues. This CDR3 reads CSALPGTGLYEQYF. The CDR3 nucleotides are TGCAGTGCCCTTCCCGGGACAGGATTGTACGAGCAGTACTTC.

This clonotype came up many times. V gene TRBV4-3 combines with J gene TRBJ2-1; TRBD2 matches at 7 bases. The trim removed 1 base at V and 2 bases at J, leaving 2 bases unmatched. The germline CDR1 and CDR2 sequences are LGHNA and YSLEER. This CDR3 spans 15 amino acids. CDR3 nucleotides: TGCGCCAGCAGCCAAGGACGGGAGGCCTACAATGAGCAGTTCTTC. Amino acids: CASSQGREAYNEQFF.

The V call is TRBV2, the J call TRBJ1-2, with a weak D call TRBD1 (5 bases). CDR1 is SNHLY, CDR2 FYNNEI, per germline. V was cut by 6 bases and J by 8 bases, with 22 bases left in between. The CDR3 is 15 residues long. This chain's CDR3 is CASRRTQGVGYGYTF. In DNA form, the CDR3 reads TGTGCCAGCAGGCGTACCCAGGGTGTGGGCTACGGCTACACCTTC.

This rearrangement joins TRBV5-8 to TRBJ2-1; no firm D call. CDR1 and CDR2 from the germline V gene are SGHTS and YDEGEE. With 2 bases removed from V and 6 bases from J, the gap between germline ends came to 18 bases. The CDR3 contains 16 residues. CDR3 region: CASSFYMPKPGNEQFF. The CDR3, as DNA: TGTGCCAGCAGCTTTTATATGCCGAAGCCGGGCAATGAGCAGTTCTTC.

In regard to this clonotype: A much bigger clone sits one base away, suggesting this may be a read error. The chain couples TRBV3-1 to TRBJ1-2; tentatively, D is TRBD1 (5 bases). The V gene's germline CDR1 is LGHDT and CDR2 YNNKEL (reference sequence). The CDR3 is 13 amino acids. CDR3 region: CATSQDGGDGYTF. CDR3 nucleotide sequence: TGTGCCACCAGCCAAGATGGGGGGGATGGCTACACCTTC.

About this clonotype: With a much larger clone just one base away, this may be a read error. The chain links TRBV28 to TRBJ2-7; D is unclear. V was pared by 11 bases and J by 2 bases, with 19 bases between. Germline CDR1 is MDHEN and CDR2 is SYDVKM. The CDR3 covers 14 residues. In DNA, the CDR3 is TGTGCCGGCACCGTCGATGTCCCCGCCTACGAGCAGTACTTC. Its translation is CAGTVDVPAYEQYF. The whole variable domain, filled in from reference TRBV28 and TRBJ2-7, reads DVKVTQSSRYLVKRTGEKVFLECVQDMDHENMFWYRQDPGLGLRLIYFSYDVKMKEKGDIPEGYSVSREKKERFSLILESASTNQTSMYLCAGTVDVPAYEQYFGPGTRLTVT.

CDR3 sequence (DNA): TGTGCCTGGGAAAGACTAGCGGGAGTGACCGAGCAGTACTTC. This translates into CAWERLAGVTEQYF. This chain links TRBV30 with TRBJ2-7, with 12 positions matching TRBD2. This CDR3 is built from 14 residues. V shed 5 bases, J shed 6 bases, and the junction held 8 bases outside the gene matches. The germline V gene encodes CDR1 GTSNPN and CDR2 SVGIG (reference sequence). Using reference TRBV30 and TRBJ2-7 for the parts outside the CDR3, the full variable domain is SQTIHQWPATLVQPVGSPLSLECTVEGTSNPNLYWYRQAAGRGLQLLFYSVGIGQISSEVPQNLSASRPQDRQFILSSKKLLLSDSGFYLCAWERLAGVTEQYFGPGTRLTVT.

On this clonotype: Germline is not matched at one junction end, which may reflect a read error. The chain has TRBV27 and TRBJ2-7, with a possible D match to TRBD2 (5 bases). Germline V CDR1 and CDR2: MNHEY, SMNVEV (reference sequence). This CDR3 is 12 amino acids long. CDR3 amino acids: CAGSSGTYEQYF. The CDR3 coding sequence is TGTGCCGGCAGTTCCGGGACCTACGAGCAGTACTTC.

A note on this clonotype: Since a much larger clone is just one base distant, this may be a read error. The V gene is TRBV19, the J gene TRBJ1-1; D remains unclear. CDR3 length: 15 amino acids. Germline V gene data show CDR1 as LNHDA and CDR2 as SQIVND (reference sequence). This chain's CDR3 is CASSIVGQPPEIALF. In nucleotides, the CDR3 is TGTGCCAGTAGTATAGTAGGGCAACCCCCGGAGATAGCTTTATTT.

This clonotype came up many times. The chain carries TRBV2 and TRBJ1-2; D is possibly TRBD1 (6 bases). The CDR3 covers 15 residues. With 0 bases removed from V and 5 bases from J, the gap between germline ends came to 13 bases. The V gene's germline CDR1 is SNHLY and CDR2 FYNNEI. CDR3 in amino acids: CASSEALDSLYGYTF. The DNA of the CDR3 is TGTGCCAGCAGTGAAGCACTGGACAGTCTGTATGGCTACACCTTC.

At least ten counts were recorded for this clonotype. The J gene is TRBJ1-1, the V gene TRBV27; tentative D call: TRBD1 (5 bases). The germline V and J ends were trimmed by 4 bases and 4 bases, with 16 bases remaining between them. In germline, CDR1 is MNHEY, CDR2 SMNVEV (reference sequence). This CDR3 has 15 residues. The CDR3 loop is CASSSRSQGGTEAFF. The CDR3 DNA follows: TGTGCCAGCAGTTCCAGGTCCCAGGGAGGCACTGAAGCTTTCTTT.

To note about this clonotype: Just one base apart from a much larger clone, this may be a read error. The chain links TRBV27 to TRBJ2-3; D is perhaps TRBD1 or TRBD2 (5 bases each). Germline V gene data show CDR1 as MNHEY and CDR2 as SMNVEV (reference sequence). The V gene lost 4 bases and the J gene lost 4 bases, with 18 bases spanning the gap. The CDR3 is 16 residues long. CDR3 sequence: CASSSAIGEYADTQYF. The CDR3 DNA reads TGTGCCAGCAGTTCAGCCATAGGGGAGTACGCAGATACGCAGTATTTT.

J is TRBJ1-2 and V is TRBV7-2, with 9 nucleotides matching TRBD1. There are 15 residues in the CDR3. Germline V lookup: CDR1 SGHTA, CDR2 FQGNSA. V lost 2 bases to trimming and J lost 4 bases; unmatched junction nucleotides: 5. The CDR3 coding sequence is TGTGCCAGCAGCTTAAGGGACAGGGTCGGCTATGGCTACACCTTC. This codes for CASSLRDRVGYGYTF.